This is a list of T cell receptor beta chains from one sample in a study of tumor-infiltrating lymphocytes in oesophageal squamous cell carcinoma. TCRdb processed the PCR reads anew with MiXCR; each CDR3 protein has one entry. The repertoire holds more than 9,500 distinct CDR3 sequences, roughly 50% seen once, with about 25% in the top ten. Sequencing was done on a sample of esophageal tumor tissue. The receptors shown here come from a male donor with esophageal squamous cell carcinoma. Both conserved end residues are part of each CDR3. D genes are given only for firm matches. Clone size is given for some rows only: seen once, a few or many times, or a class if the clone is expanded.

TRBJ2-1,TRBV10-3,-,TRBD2,TGTGCCATGGGGACTAGCGGGAGGGGTGAGCAGTTCTTC,CAMGTSGRGEQFF
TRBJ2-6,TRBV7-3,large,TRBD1,TGTGCCAGCAGCCCTCAGACAGGGGCCGGGGCCAACGTCCTGACTTTC,CASSPQTGAGANVLTF
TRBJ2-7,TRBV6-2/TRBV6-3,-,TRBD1,TGTGCCAGCAGGTACAGACAGGGCTCCTACGAGCAGTACTTC,CASRYRQGSYEQYF
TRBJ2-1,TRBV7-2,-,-,TGTGCCAGCAGCTTAGGGACAGGGAGGGGCAATGAGCAGTTCTTC,CASSLGTGRGNEQFF
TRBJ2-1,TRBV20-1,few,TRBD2,TGCAGTGCGGAGCCGGGACTAACCTCTAATGAGCAGTTCTTC,CSAEPGLTSNEQFF
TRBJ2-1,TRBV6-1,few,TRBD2,TGTGCCAGCAGCGATTGGACTAGTGATGGCAATGAGCAGTTCTTC,CASSDWTSDGNEQFF
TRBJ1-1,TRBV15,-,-,TGTGCCACCAGCAGAGATACGCAGGGAGTAGCTTTCTTT,CATSRDTQGVAFF
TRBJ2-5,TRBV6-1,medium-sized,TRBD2,TGTGCCAGCAGTGTAGGGAGGGTGTGGCAAGAGACCCAGTACTTC,CASSVGRVWQETQYF
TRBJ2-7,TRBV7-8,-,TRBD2,TGTGCCAGCAGCATAGCGGGAGACGAGCAGTACTTC,CASSIAGDEQYF
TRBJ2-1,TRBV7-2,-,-,TGTGCCAGCAGCTCTACTAGAGACAATGAGCAGTTCTTC,CASSSTRDNEQFF
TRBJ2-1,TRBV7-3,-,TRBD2,TGTGCCAGCACGTCTAGCGGGAGGAGTTACAATGAGCAGTTCTTC,CASTSSGRSYNEQFF
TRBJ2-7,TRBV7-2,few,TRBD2,TGTGCCAGCAGACCCGGGGGGGGGTCCTACGAGCAGTACTTC,CASRPGGGSYEQYF
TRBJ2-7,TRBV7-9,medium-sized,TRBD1,TGTGCCAGCAGCCGATGGACAGGGACCTACGAGCAGTACTTC,CASSRWTGTYEQYF
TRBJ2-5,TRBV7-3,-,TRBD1,TGTGCCAGCAGCTTTTCAGGGGGCGAGCTACAGTACTTC,CASSFSGGELQYF
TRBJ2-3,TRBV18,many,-,TGTGCCAGCTCACAGAGCACAGATACGCAGTATTTT,CASSQSTDTQYF
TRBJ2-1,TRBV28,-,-,TGTGCCAGCAGTTTGAGGAATTCACCCCTCCACTTC,CASSLRNSPLHF
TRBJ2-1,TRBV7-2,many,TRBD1,TGTGCCAGCAGCTTAAGGACAGGCCGTAACGATGAGCAGTTCTTC,CASSLRTGRNDEQFF
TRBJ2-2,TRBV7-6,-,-,TGTGCCAGCAGCTCGGGACCGGGCAGCACCGGGGAGCTGTTTTTT,CASSSGPGSTGELFF
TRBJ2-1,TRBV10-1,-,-,TGCGCCAGCAGTGATGGCGCGACGGGACTTCGGCAGTTCTTC,CASSDGATGLRQFF
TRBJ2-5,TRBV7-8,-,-,TGTGCCAGCAGCCCCGACGGGCGACTACAAGAGACCCAGTACTTC,CASSPDGRLQETQYF
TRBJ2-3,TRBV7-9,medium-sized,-,TGTGCCAGCAGCCCCACAGATACGCAGTATTTT,CASSPTDTQYF
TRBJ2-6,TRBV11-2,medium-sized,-,TGTGCCAGCAGCTTAGCAGTGGTAACTGGGGCCAACGTCCTGACTTTC,CASSLAVVTGANVLTF
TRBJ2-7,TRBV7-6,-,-,TGTGCCAGCAGCCCTGAGGGCAGTTACTCCTACGAGCAGTACTTC,CASSPEGSYSYEQYF